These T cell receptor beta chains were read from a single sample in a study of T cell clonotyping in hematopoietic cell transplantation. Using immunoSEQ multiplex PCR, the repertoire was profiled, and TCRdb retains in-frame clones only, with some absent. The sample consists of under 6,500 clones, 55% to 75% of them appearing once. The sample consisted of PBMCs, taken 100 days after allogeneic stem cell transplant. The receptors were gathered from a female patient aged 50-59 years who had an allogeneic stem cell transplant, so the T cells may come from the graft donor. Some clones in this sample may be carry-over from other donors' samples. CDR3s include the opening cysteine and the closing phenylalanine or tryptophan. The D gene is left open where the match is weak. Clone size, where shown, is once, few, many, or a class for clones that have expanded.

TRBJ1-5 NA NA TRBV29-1 TGCAGCGTGGGAGGGGGGGAGAATCAGCCCCAGCATTTT CSVGGGENQPQHF
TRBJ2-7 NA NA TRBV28 TGTGCCAGCAGTTTAGAAGACAGGGAGGACGAGCAGTACTTC CASSLEDREDEQYF
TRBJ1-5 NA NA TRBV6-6 TGTGCCAGCAGCCACAGGTTCAATCAGCCCCAGCATTTT CASSHRFNQPQHF
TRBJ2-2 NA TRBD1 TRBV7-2 TGTGCCAGCAGCTTAGTGGCGTCAGGGGGCGGCACCGGGGAGCTGTTTTTT CASSLVASGGGTGELFF
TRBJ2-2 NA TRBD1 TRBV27 TGTGCCAGCCGTACAGGGGGCACCGGGGAGCTGTTTTTT CASRTGGTGELFF
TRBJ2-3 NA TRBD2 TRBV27 TGTGCCAGCAGTCGGCGGACTAGCGGGAGGGGAAGCACAGATACGCAGTATTTT CASSRRTSGRGSTDTQYF
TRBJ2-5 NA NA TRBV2 TGTGCCAGCAGGCCAGACATGGCAAAAGAGACCCAGTACTTC CASRPDMAKETQYF
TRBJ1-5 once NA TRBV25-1 TGTGCCAGCAGTGGAGACGGACCCTATCAGCCCCAGCATTTT CASSGDGPYQPQHF
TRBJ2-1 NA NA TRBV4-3 TGCGCCAGCAGCCAATCCCCGACGGCGGTACGGTTCTTC CASSQSPTAVRFF
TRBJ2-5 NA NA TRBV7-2 TGTGCCAGCAGCCCAAGCCTAGGGGGGACCCAGTACTTC CASSPSLGGTQYF
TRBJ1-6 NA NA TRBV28 TGTGCCAACTCTCGGGGGCCGACCTATAATTCACCCCTCCACTTT CANSRGPTYNSPLHF
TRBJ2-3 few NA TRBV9 TGTGCCAGCAGCCCTAATCCAGGGGTCACAGATACGCAGTATTTT CASSPNPGVTDTQYF
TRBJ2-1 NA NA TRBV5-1 TGCGCCAGCAGCTTGGCCAATACAGCAAGCTCCTACAATGAGCAGTTCTTC CASSLANTASSYNEQFF
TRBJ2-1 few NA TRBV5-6 TGTGCCAGCAGCTCCGGGACTGGGTACAATGAGCAGTTCTTC CASSSGTGYNEQFF
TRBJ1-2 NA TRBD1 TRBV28 TGTGCCAGCAGGCCCCAGACAGGGGGGAACTATGGCTACACCTTC CASRPQTGGNYGYTF
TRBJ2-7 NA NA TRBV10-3 TGTGCCACCCTATCAAGGACTCCCTACGAGCAGTACTTC CATLSRTPYEQYF
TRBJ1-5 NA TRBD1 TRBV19 TGTGCCAGTGAACAGGGGAATCAGCCCCAGCATTTT CASEQGNQPQHF
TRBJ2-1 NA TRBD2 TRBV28 TGTGCCAGCAGTTTGGAACCACCCGGACTAGCGGACTACAATGAGCAGTTCTTC CASSLEPPGLADYNEQFF
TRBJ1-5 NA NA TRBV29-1 TGCAGCGTTGCCCCGGGGGGGCTAAATCAGCCCCAGCATTTT CSVAPGGLNQPQHF
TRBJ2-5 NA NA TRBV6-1 TGTGCCAGCAGTGAAGTGGGGGTTCTAGCACAAGAGACCCAGTACTTC CASSEVGVLAQETQYF
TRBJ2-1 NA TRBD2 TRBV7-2 TGTGCCAGCAGCCTAGCGGGAGTTAAGAATGAGCAGTTCTTC CASSLAGVKNEQFF
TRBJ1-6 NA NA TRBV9 TGTGCCAGCAGCATACGACAGGACCATAATTCACCCCTCCACTTT CASSIRQDHNSPLHF
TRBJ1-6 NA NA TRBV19 TGTGCCAGTAGTCCCCTGGAAAGGGGGGCGTCACCCCTCCACTTT CASSPLERGASPLHF
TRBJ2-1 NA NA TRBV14 TGTGCCAGCAGCCAAGATAGCCATGAGCAGTTCTTC CASSQDSHEQFF
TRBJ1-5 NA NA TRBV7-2 TGTGCCAGCAGCTTAAAATGGGGCTGGGAAGGCAATCAGCCCCAGCATTTT CASSLKWGWEGNQPQHF
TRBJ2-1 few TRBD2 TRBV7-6 TGTGCCAGCAGCTTTCAACCCGGGGGGGACAATGAGCAGTTCTTC CASSFQPGGDNEQFF
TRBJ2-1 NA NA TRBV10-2 TGCGCCAGCAGTGTTAGCGCAACCGTGGATGAGCAGTTCTTC CASSVSATVDEQFF
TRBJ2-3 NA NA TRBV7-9 TGTGCCAGCAGCCCTAGGTCCGGGGGAGCGACAGATACGCAGTATTTT CASSPRSGGATDTQYF
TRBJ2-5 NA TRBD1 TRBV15 TGTGCCACCAGCAGGGAAACAGGGGAAGAGACCCAGTACTTC CATSRETGEETQYF
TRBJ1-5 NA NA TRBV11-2 TGTGCCAGCAGCTCCCGTCCCGGCCGGGCGCCCTTTGCACAGCCCCAGCATTTT CASSSRPGRAPFAQPQHF
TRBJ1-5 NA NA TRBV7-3 TGTGCCAGCAGCTTAGAGGGTTTGGGCAATCAGCCCCAGCATTTT CASSLEGLGNQPQHF
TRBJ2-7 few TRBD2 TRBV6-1 TGTGCCAGCACCGCCTGGGGGGGCTCCTACGAGCAGTACTTC CASTAWGGSYEQYF
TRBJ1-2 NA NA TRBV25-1 TGTGCCAGCAGTGCCGGGACATCAAATGGCTACACCTTC CASSAGTSNGYTF
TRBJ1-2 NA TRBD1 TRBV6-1 TGTGCCAGCAGACTAGACAGGGTGGATAACTATGGCTACACCTTC CASRLDRVDNYGYTF
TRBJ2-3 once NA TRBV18 TGTGCCAGCTCACCGAAAGGTCCGGATACGCAGTATTTT CASSPKGPDTQYF
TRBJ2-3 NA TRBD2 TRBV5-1 TGCGCCAGCAGCTTGGGGACTAGGGCAGATACGCAGTATTTT CASSLGTRADTQYF
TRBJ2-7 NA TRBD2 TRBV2 TGTGCCAGCAGTTACAAAGCTAGCGGCTACGAGCAGTACTTC CASSYKASGYEQYF
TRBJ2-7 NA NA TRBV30 TGTGCCTGGAGTGTACTTTGGTACGAGCAGTACTTC CAWSVLWYEQYF
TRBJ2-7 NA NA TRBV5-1 TGCGCCAGCAGCTTGGAGGGGCCACCCTACGAGCAGTACTTC CASSLEGPPYEQYF
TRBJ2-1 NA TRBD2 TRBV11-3 TGTGCCAGCAGCTTAGGGGGACTAGCGGGAGCTGGTGAGCAGTTCTTC CASSLGGLAGAGEQFF
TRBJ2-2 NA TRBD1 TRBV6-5 TGTGCCAGCAGGACAGGGGACCACGGGGAGCTGTTTTTT CASRTGDHGELFF